This T cell receptor (beta chain) was sequenced for a study of cytomegalovirus exposure and HLA in healthy donors. Overall study context: The platform used for the roughly 130 validation repertoires matched that of the 650 to 750 first-cohort repertoires, a later analysis reported. Points from the study as a whole: It was reportedly the case that the classifier diagnosed cytomegalovirus status with high specificity and sensitivity. Specificity for CMV antigens was confirmed in vitro for a few of the CMV-associated chains.

To note about this clone: What it recognizes is unknown.

The donors were part of the validation cohort of 120 or so subjects. That cohort was separate from the first cohort, which comprised 666 subjects. Trimming cost V 5 bases and J 0 bases; bases outside gene matches: 5. Germline V gene sequence: CDR1 LNHDA, CDR2 SQIVND (reference sequence). The CDR3 has 15 amino acids. Sequenced by immunoSEQ multiplex PCR; TCRdb stores in-frame clones only, minus some. The sample holds roughly 150,000 clones; 70% to 90% are singletons and the top ten take around 3%. Sequencing was performed on PBMCs. The TCR comes from a man aged 18 to 30 in good health and CMV-seronegative. V and J are TRBV19 and TRBJ1-2; TRBD1 matches at 8 bases. CDR3 loop: CASSPWDRTNYGYTF. Here the CDR3 DNA reads TGTGCCAGTAGTCCCTGGGACAGGACTAACTATGGCTACACCTTC.